This T cell receptor (beta chain) is drawn from a study of cytomegalovirus exposure and HLA in healthy donors. PCR used 60 Vbeta primers and 13 Jbeta primers. TCRdb keeps only in-frame clones here, not all; method: immunoSEQ multiplex PCR. In all, the sample yields some 150,000 clones. The CDR3 contains 15 residues. V was clipped by 9 bases and J by 1 base; unmatched bases: 10. Germline assignment: CDR1 LNHDA and CDR2 SQIVND (reference sequence). The chain recombines TRBV19 with TRBJ2-3; 7 bases align to TRBD1. Sequencing was done on a sample of PBMCs. This TCR derives from a woman aged 18-30 years in good health and CMV-seropositive. CDR3 DNA: TGTGCCAGCGCTAGGACAGGTCTCGGCACAGATACGCAGTATTTT. This encodes CASARTGLGTDTQYF.